The 27 T cell receptor beta chains below come from one sample, sequenced in a study of control samples from healthy donors and cancer patients. This table comes from immunoSEQ multiplex PCR, and its TCRdb copy is limited to in-frame clones, with some not included. This table holds over 150,000 clones, 91% found once. Sequencing used blood. The receptors stem from a woman between 40 and 50 years old in good health.

J is TRBJ2-2 and V is TRBV18; D unclear. V was pared by 2 bases and J by 1 base, with 8 bases between. The germline CDR1 and CDR2 sequences are KGHSH and LQKENI. The CDR3 runs to 15 residues. This CDR3 reads CASSPRSENTGELFF. The CDR3 nucleotides read TGTGCCAGCTCACCAAGGTCAGAGAACACCGGGGAGCTGTTTTTT.

This clone has only one observation. This CDR3 is CASSLEEGAYEQYF. The CDR3 DNA reads as TGTGCCAGCAGCTTAGAGGAGGGGGCCTACGAGCAGTACTTC. The V call is TRBV7-7, the J call TRBJ2-7, with D perhaps assigned TRBD1 or TRBD2 (6 bases each). V lost 1 base to trimming and J lost 2 bases, with 9 bases between them. The germline V gene has CDR1 SSHAT and CDR2 FNYEAQ (reference sequence). CDR3 length: 14 amino acids.

CDR3 bases: TGTGCCAGCAGTTACTACCAGTCCTATTCCGGCTACACCTTC. Amino acids: CASSYYQSYSGYTF. The rearrangement links TRBV6-2 or TRBV6-3 to TRBJ1-2; no clear D gene. Germline V lookup: CDR1 MNHEY, CDR2 SVGEGT. Trimming removed 1 base at V and 8 bases at J, with 14 bases between. The CDR3 loop spans 14 amino acids.

This rearrangement joins TRBV18 to TRBJ1-2, with 7 bases fitting TRBD1. Trimming removed 0 bases from V and 2 bases from J; junction bases left unmatched: 0. The CDR3 length is 14 residues. Germline CDR1 is KGHSH and CDR2 is LQKENI. This chain's CDR3 is CASSPPQGNYGYTF. DNA for the CDR3: TGTGCCAGCTCACCACCACAGGGGAACTATGGCTACACCTTC.

This chain links TRBV19 with TRBJ2-1, with D possibly being TRBD1 (6 bases). V shed 2 bases and J shed 7 bases, with 12 bases lying between them. The CDR3 covers 14 residues. Germline values: CDR1 LNHDA, CDR2 SQIVND (reference sequence). CDR3 in amino acids: CASSISSGANEQFF. CDR3 sequence (DNA): TGTGCCAGTAGTATATCCTCAGGGGCAAATGAGCAGTTCTTC.

The chain has TRBV3-1 (or the pseudogene TRBV3-2) and TRBJ1-4; D unclear. The CDR3 covers 14 residues. Germline loops: CDR1 LGHDT, CDR2 YNNKEL (reference sequence). Trimming pared 3 bases from V and 8 bases from J, leaving 13 bases between. This CDR3 reads CASSHFPGEEKLFF. The CDR3 bases are TGTGCCAGCAGCCATTTTCCCGGCGAAGAAAAACTGTTTTTT.

The chain carries TRBV19 and TRBJ1-4; D gene uncertain. Trimming shortened V by 11 bases and J by 8 bases, and 24 bases separated the two germline ends. The CDR3 sequence is 15 residues long. Per germline, CDR1 LNHDA and CDR2 SQIVND (reference sequence). CDR3 amino acids: CACQGLEVGGEKLFF. In DNA form, the CDR3 reads TGTGCCTGCCAAGGGCTGGAGGTAGGCGGCGAAAAACTGTTTTTT.

This clone was counted only a few times. The J gene is TRBJ2-1, the V gene TRBV6-5; D uncertain. V was shortened by 5 bases and J by 0 bases, with 11 bases between the two germline ends. CDR1 and CDR2 from the germline V gene are MNHEY and SVGAGI. The CDR3 has 15 residues. The CDR3 spells CASSQNSASYNEQFF. In DNA, the CDR3 is TGTGCCAGCAGTCAAAACAGTGCCTCCTACAATGAGCAGTTCTTC.

The CDR3 protein is CASKMGSSYEQYF. The CDR3 DNA is TGTGCCAGCAAAATGGGGAGCTCCTACGAGCAGTACTTC. The chain links TRBV13 to TRBJ2-7; perhaps TRBD2 as D (5 bases). Per the germline V gene, CDR1 is PRHDT and CDR2 is FYEKMQ (reference sequence). The CDR3 contains 13 residues. Trimming took 7 bases from V and 0 from J, leaving 10 bases between them. Full variable domain (rest looked up from reference TRBV13 and TRBJ2-7): AAGVIQSPRHLIKEKRETATLKCYPIPRHDTVYWYQQGPGQDPQFLISFYEKMQSDKGSIPDRFSAQQFSDYHSELNMSSLELGDSALYFCASKMGSSYEQYFGPGTRLTVT.

This chain joins TRBV5-1 and TRBJ1-2; D gene unclear. The CDR3 loop spans 16 amino acids. The germline V and J ends were trimmed by 4 bases and 6 bases, with 22 bases remaining between them. The germline CDR1 and CDR2 sequences are SGHRS and YFSETQ. DNA of the CDR3: TGCGCCAGCAGCCTGGGCAACTCTAATACCCCCGATGGCTACACCTTC. It yields the protein CASSLGNSNTPDGYTF.

The gene calls are TRBV4-1 and TRBJ1-4, with no clear D. V lost 5 bases, J lost 1 base, and 11 bases lay in between. Germline V CDR1 and CDR2: MGHRA, YSYEKL. The CDR3 totals 15 residues. CDR3 sequence (DNA): TGCGCCAGCAGCAATCGACATCTAACTAATGAAAAACTGTTTTTT. The encoded protein is CASSNRHLTNEKLFF.

The chain recombines TRBV7-2 with TRBJ2-1; TRBD2 matches 10 bases. Germline trimming cut 5 bases from V and 3 bases from J; bases unmatched to any gene: 4. The CDR3 runs to 15 residues. The V gene's germline CDR1 is SGHTA and CDR2 FQGNSA. CDR3 DNA sequence: TGTGCCAGCAGCGCAAGCGGGGGGGTCTACAATGAGCAGTTCTTC. This encodes CASSASGGVYNEQFF.

This chain links TRBV12-3 or TRBV12-4 with TRBJ1-2; no firm D call. V was trimmed by 3 bases and J by 6 bases, leaving 11 bases between them. CDR3 length: 13 residues. Here the CDR3 reads CASSFIRTDGYTF. DNA of the CDR3: TGTGCCAGCAGTTTTATCCGGACGGATGGCTACACCTTC.

With respect to this clone: The sample has other DNA sequences that encode this CDR3 too. The gene calls are TRBV10-1 and TRBJ2-3; D is possibly TRBD2 (6 bases). Germline V gene data show CDR1 as WNHNN and CDR2 as SYGVQD (reference sequence). Trimming took 0 bases from V and 1 from J, leaving 8 bases between them. The CDR3 runs 15 residues. The CDR3 here is CASSESTGGTDTQYF. The DNA of the CDR3 is TGCGCCAGCAGTGAGTCGACGGGGGGCACAGATACGCAGTATTTT.

V usage is TRBV4-2 and J usage is TRBJ1-4, with 8 bases lining up with TRBD1. Trimming cost V 4 bases and J 10 bases; bases outside gene matches: 11. Germline CDR1 reads LGHNA; CDR2 reads YNFKEQ. The CDR3 loop spans 15 amino acids. The CDR3 here is CASSPEDRGSVKLFF. In nucleotides, the CDR3 is TGTGCCAGCAGCCCGGAAGACAGGGGATCAGTAAAACTGTTTTTT.

This clone was picked up one time. The V gene is TRBV19, the J gene TRBJ1-5; no firm D call. Trimming left V 0 bases short and J 3 bases short, with 15 bases between. In germline, CDR1 is LNHDA, CDR2 SQIVND (reference sequence). The CDR3 runs to 17 residues. The CDR3 reads CASSIDLEGMVNQPQHF. DNA for the CDR3: TGTGCCAGTAGTATAGACCTGGAAGGGATGGTCAATCAGCCCCAGCATTTT.

The chain employs TRBV4-1 and TRBJ2-7; D remains ambiguous. This CDR3 spans 15 amino acids. Germline V CDR1 and CDR2: MGHRA, YSYEKL. Trimming removed 1 base from V and 0 bases from J, with 10 bases in between. The CDR3 DNA follows: TGCGCCAGCAGCCAAGTTCTCAGTAGCTCCTACGAGCAGTACTTC. Translated, it gives CASSQVLSSSYEQYF.

The chain recombines TRBV20-1 with TRBJ2-7, with D tentatively TRBD2 (6 bases). The germline V gene encodes CDR1 DFQATT and CDR2 SNEGSKA (reference sequence). This CDR3 region has 13 residues. V shed 3 bases and J shed 1 base, with 10 bases lying between them. The CDR3 nucleotides read TGCAGTGCTAGTCCGGGGGAATCCTACGAGCAGTACTTC. Translation gives CSASPGESYEQYF.

V gene TRBV5-6 combines with J gene TRBJ1-1; D ambiguous. V lost 0 bases and J lost 4, with 10 bases in between. The V gene's germline CDR1 is SGHDT and CDR2 YYEEEE. This CDR3 region has 14 residues. The CDR3 region has the DNA TGTGCCAGCAGCTTGGCCCCGGGTGTCACTGAAGCTTTCTTT. Amino acids: CASSLAPGVTEAFF. The full variable domain, in which reference TRBV5-6 and TRBJ1-1 provide the parts outside the CDR3, is DAGVTQSPTHLIKTRGQQVTLRCSPKSGHDTVSWYQQALGQGPQFIFQYYEEEERQRGNFPDRFSGHQFPNYSSELNVNALLLGDSALYLCASSLAPGVTEAFFGQGTRLTVV.

In its sample, this clone was seen once. This chain uses TRBV2 with TRBJ1-5; D unclear. The V end lost 3 bases, the J end lost 1 base, and 16 bases lay between the germline ends. The length of the CDR3 is 17 residues. Germline CDR1 reads SNHLY; CDR2 reads FYNNEI. In DNA, the CDR3 is TGTGCCAGCAGTGATCTCTTGAGAGGACTGAGCAATCAGCCCCAGCATTTT. Residues: CASSDLLRGLSNQPQHF.

The rearrangement uses TRBV13 and TRBJ1-2, with a tentative D call TRBD1 (5 bases). CDR1 is PRHDT, CDR2 FYEKMQ, per germline (reference sequence). This CDR3 has 12 residues. Trimming pared 5 bases from V and 8 bases from J, leaving 12 bases between. Here the CDR3 reads CASSPGTRGYTF. The DNA of the CDR3 is TGTGCCAGCAGCCCGGGGACGCGAGGCTACACCTTC. The full variable domain, rest sourced from reference TRBV13 and TRBJ1-2, is AAGVIQSPRHLIKEKRETATLKCYPIPRHDTVYWYQQGPGQDPQFLISFYEKMQSDKGSIPDRFSAQQFSDYHSELNMSSLELGDSALYFCASSPGTRGYTFGSGTRLTVV.

This clone was detected only once. The junction and the germline gene differ at one end; a read error may be behind it. The V and J genes are TRBV19 and TRBJ1-5; 8 bases fit TRBD1. CDR3 length: 14 amino acids. Germline CDR1 LNHDA, CDR2 SQIVND (reference sequence). The CDR3 reads CASSRDRYNQPQHF. CDR3 DNA: TGTGCCAGCAGTAGGGACAGGTACAATCAGCCCCAGCATTTT.

The chain recombines TRBV4-1 with TRBJ2-7, with D maybe TRBD2 (6 bases). V lost 1 base and J lost 1, with 20 bases in between. Germline V gene data show CDR1 as MGHRA and CDR2 as YSYEKL. This CDR3 region has 18 residues. CDR3 sequence reads: CASSQVGSGSRGSYEQYF. CDR3 nucleotide sequence: TGCGCCAGCAGCCAAGTTGGTAGCGGCTCACGAGGGTCCTACGAGCAGTACTTC.

The V and J genes are TRBV6-5 and TRBJ2-7; D might be TRBD1 or TRBD2, each matching 5 bases. V was pared by 8 bases and J by 3 bases, with 20 bases between. The CDR3 runs to 15 residues. Germline CDR1 and CDR2: MNHEY and SVGAGI. DNA for the CDR3: TGTGCCAGCCAACCCTCCCGGGACCGCAACTACGAGCAGTACTTC. It encodes CASQPSRDRNYEQYF.

The chain links TRBV7-2 to TRBJ1-5, with D maybe TRBD1 (5 bases). Trimming removed 5 bases at V and 2 bases at J, with 10 bases between. Germline lookup yields CDR1 SGHTA and CDR2 FQGNSA. This CDR3 has 14 residues. CDR3 nucleotide sequence: TGTGCCAGCAGCCCGGGGGGAGGCAATCAGCCCCAGCATTTT. Translating gives CASSPGGGNQPQHF.

In its sample, this clone was seen once. The J gene is TRBJ1-2, the V gene TRBV12-3 or TRBV12-4, with no clear D. With 7 bases removed from V and 3 bases from J, the gap between germline ends came to 9 bases. This CDR3 comprises 12 residues. The CDR3 nucleotides are TGTGCCAGCACCCTAGACCACTATGGCTACACCTTC. This sequence encodes CASTLDHYGYTF.

The chain has TRBV5-1 and TRBJ1-3; a weak D match, TRBD1 (5 bases). CDR1 is SGHRS, CDR2 YFSETQ, per germline. CDR3 length: 13 residues. V was cut by 5 bases and J by 8 bases, with 14 bases left in between. The CDR3 sequence is CASRGVGGHTIYF. As DNA, the CDR3 is TGCGCCAGCAGGGGCGTGGGGGGTCACACCATATATTTT.